One sample yielded the 29 T cell receptor beta chains listed below, sequenced in a study of T cells in Graves' hyperthyroidism and ophthalmopathy (dated 2019 in TCRdb). The protocol used for the library was multiplex PCR. Sequencing instrument: Illumina HiSeq 2000. The TCR beta CDR3 regions were amplified from RNA transcripts. For the first round of RT-PCR on the TCR CDR3, the HTBI primer set was used together with the Qiagen OneStep RT-PCR kit. In TCRdb, the public reads were trimmed at Q25 with fastp and aligned with MiXCR, with productive beta chains retained. Here each entry gathers all rows of one CDR3 protein and keeps the most common genes and DNA. A total of roughly 180,000 distinct CDR3 sequences appear in this sample, 9.4% of them only once. Approximately 20% of the sample is in the top ten clones. The sequencing input was blood. These receptors came from a woman aged 18-29 years with Graves' hyperthyroidism that later progressed to Graves' ophthalmopathy.

This clonotype was seen at least ten times. The J gene is TRBJ2-2, the V gene TRBV30; tentative D call: TRBD1 (5 bases). Trimming stripped 0 bases from V and 7 bases from J, with 12 bases between. Germline V gives CDR1 GTSNPN, CDR2 SVGIG (reference sequence). The CDR3 contains 14 residues. The CDR3: CAWSVRLGLGELFF. DNA for the CDR3: TGTGCCTGGAGTGTACGTTTGGGGCTCGGGGAGCTGTTTTTT.

In its sample, this clonotype was seen a few times. J is TRBJ2-5 and V is TRBV20-1, with TRBD2 identical over 15 bases. The germline gives CDR1 DFQATT, CDR2 SNEGSKA (reference sequence). The trim removed 0 bases at V and 2 bases at J, leaving 7 bases unmatched. This CDR3 has 18 residues. The CDR3 DNA sequence: TGCAGTGCTAGAGACACGGGACTAGCGGGAGGATCACAAGAGACCCAGTACTTC. Protein sequence: CSARDTGLAGGSQETQYF.

This clonotype was observed many times. The genes are TRBV3-1 and TRBJ1-2; D gene uncertain. Trimming pared 1 base from V and 5 bases from J, leaving 17 bases between. Germline V gene lookup returns CDR1 LGHDT and CDR2 YNNKEL (reference sequence). This CDR3 contains 16 residues. Written as DNA, the CDR3 is TGTGCCAGCAGCCAAGGAGACTGGGTATCGGGATATGGCTACACCTTC. Translation: CASSQGDWVSGYGYTF.

This clonotype occurred many times. The chain recombines TRBV7-9 with TRBJ2-3; 12 bases are shared with TRBD2. With V trimmed by 11 bases and J by 3 bases, 6 bases remained unmatched. The CDR3 totals 14 residues. The V gene's germline CDR1 is SEHNR and CDR2 FQNEAQ (reference sequence). In DNA, the CDR3 is TGTGCCGCCACTAGCGGGGGGCGGACAGATACGCAGTATTTT. Encoded protein: CAATSGGRTDTQYF.

This clonotype was counted at least ten times. This chain connects TRBV7-8 to TRBJ2-7, with D perhaps TRBD2 (6 bases). Germline CDR1 is SGHVS and CDR2 is FQNEAQ. V was shortened by 2 bases and J by 0 bases, with 11 bases between the two germline ends. CDR3 size: 15 residues. The CDR3 reads CASSLWTITSYEQYF. DNA for the CDR3: TGTGCCAGCAGCTTATGGACTATAACCTCCTACGAGCAGTACTTC.

This clonotype was recorded many times. The chain uses TRBV12-3 or TRBV12-4 and TRBJ2-1; D unresolved. V was trimmed by 4 bases and J by 3 bases, leaving 7 bases between them. The CDR3 is 13 amino acids. This CDR3 reads CASSSNLYNEQFF. The CDR3 DNA reads as TGTGCCAGCAGTTCGAACCTCTACAATGAGCAGTTCTTC.

This clonotype was recorded at least ten times. The V call is TRBV3-1, the J call TRBJ1-2; D not certain. CDR1 LGHDT and CDR2 YNNKEL come from the germline V gene (reference sequence). CDR3 size: 15 residues. Between the trimmed V and J ends, which lost 4 bases and 5 bases, there was a span of 17 bases. Here the CDR3 reads CASSPWREAAYGYTF. As DNA, the CDR3 is TGTGCCAGCAGCCCATGGAGGGAGGCAGCTTATGGCTACACCTTC.

This clonotype was seen ten or more times. The chain combines TRBV6-1 with TRBJ2-6; 7 positions agree with TRBD2. V lost 4 bases to trimming and J lost 0 bases; unmatched junction nucleotides: 9. The CDR3 has 18 residues. Germline assignment: CDR1 MNHNS and CDR2 SASEGT. The CDR3 DNA reads as TGTGCCAGCAGTGTGGGACTACTAGTCGACTCTGGGGCCAACGTCCTGACTTTC. Amino acid sequence: CASSVGLLVDSGANVLTF.

This clonotype was recorded many times. J is TRBJ2-1 and V is TRBV6-1; TRBD2 agrees at 11 bases. CDR3 size: 15 residues. Trimming at V came to 2 bases and at J to 6 bases, leaving 3 bases not matched to a gene. Germline V gene sequence: CDR1 MNHNS, CDR2 SASEGT. The CDR3 region has the DNA TGTGCCAGCAGTGAATATAGCGGGAGGGCCAATGAGCAGTTCTTC. Amino acid sequence: CASSEYSGRANEQFF.

On this clonotype: This clone may be a read error of a much larger clone one base away. The chain carries TRBV3-1 and TRBJ2-7; TRBD2 matches at 8 bases. The CDR3 is 15 amino acids. Looked up from germline, CDR1 is LGHDT and CDR2 is YNNKEL (reference sequence). V lost 6 bases and J lost 4; bases outside the gene matches: 11. The CDR3 bases are TGTGCCAGCAGTCGGACTGGCGGGGGGTTATACGAGCAGTACTTC. This codes for CASSRTGGGLYEQYF.

In its sample, this clonotype was seen many times. CDR3: CASSQDPVGNQPQHF. The CDR3 DNA reads TGTGCCAGCAGCCAAGATCCCGTGGGCAATCAGCCCCAGCATTTT. The chain uses TRBV3-1 and TRBJ1-5; D is undetermined. V lost 0 bases and J lost 2, with 8 bases in between. The CDR3 runs to 15 residues. Germline CDR1 is LGHDT and CDR2 is YNNKEL (reference sequence). The whole variable domain, remainder taken from reference TRBV3-1 and TRBJ1-5, is DTAVSQTPKYLVTQMGNDKSIKCEQNLGHDTMYWYKQDSKKFLKIMFSYNNKELIINETVPNRFSPKSPDKAHLNLHINSLELGDSAVYFCASSQDPVGNQPQHFGDGTRLSIL.

This clonotype has a handful of counts. This may be a read error, as it is one base from a much larger clone. The chain is built from TRBV14 and TRBJ1-1; D remains unclear. The germline V and J ends were trimmed by 8 bases and 6 bases, with 10 bases remaining between them. Germline CDR1 and CDR2: SGHDN and FVKESK. The CDR3 consists of 11 residues. The CDR3 DNA reads as TGTGCCAGCCGGGGTTACGCTGAAGCTTTCTTT. This codes for CASRGYAEAFF. Full variable domain (rest looked up from reference TRBV14 and TRBJ1-1): EAGVTQFPSHSVIEKGQTVTLRCDPISGHDNLYWYRRVMGKEIKFLLHFVKESKQDESGMPNNRFLAERTGGTYSTLKVQPAELEDSGVYFCASRGYAEAFFGQGTRLTVV.

This clonotype was detected many times. The rearrangement uses TRBV7-9 and TRBJ1-1; possibly TRBD1 for D (5 bases). The germline V gene has CDR1 SEHNR and CDR2 FQNEAQ (reference sequence). V was cut by 7 bases and J by 2 bases, with 11 bases left in between. This CDR3 contains 13 residues. The CDR3 protein is CASTPGLNTEAFF. CDR3 nucleotide sequence: TGTGCCAGCACCCCGGGACTTAACACTGAAGCTTTCTTT. Complete variable domain (other parts from reference TRBV7-9 and TRBJ1-1): DTGVSQNPRHKITKRGQNVTFRCDPISEHNRLYWYRQTLGQGPEFLTYFQNEAQLEKSRLLSDRFSAERPKGSFSTLEIQRTEQGDSAMYLCASTPGLNTEAFFGQGTRLTVV.

This clonotype was recorded many times. This sequence joins TRBV19 and TRBJ1-2; 7 bases line up with TRBD1. Per germline, CDR1 LNHDA and CDR2 SQIVND (reference sequence). The V segment lost 5 bases and the J segment 0 bases; nucleotides outside the gene matches: 12. The CDR3 runs 17 residues. The CDR3 nucleotides are TGTGCCAGTAGTTGGGGAAACAGGGGCGATTCTAACTATGGCTACACCTTC. It translates to CASSWGNRGDSNYGYTF.

This clonotype was observed many times. The J gene is TRBJ1-1, the V gene TRBV27; D call uncertain. This CDR3 is built from 14 residues. CDR1 is MNHEY, CDR2 SMNVEV, per germline (reference sequence). V lost 3 bases, J lost 0 bases, and 8 bases lay in between. The CDR3 coding sequence is TGTGCCAGCAGTTTTAACAGATTGAACACTGAAGCTTTCTTT. Translation: CASSFNRLNTEAFF.

The sample holds a few counts of this clonotype. The chain recombines TRBV14 with TRBJ1-6, with D possibly being TRBD1 (6 bases). CDR1 and CDR2 (germline): SGHDN, FVKESK. Trimming cost V 1 base and J 4 bases, with 8 bases left between them. The length of the CDR3 is 15 residues. The CDR3 sequence: CASSQATGYNSPLHF. The CDR3 DNA reads TGTGCCAGCAGCCAAGCCACAGGGTATAATTCACCCCTCCACTTT.

The V call is TRBV10-2, the J call TRBJ1-1; D ambiguous. Germline CDR1 WSHSY, CDR2 SAAADI. V lost 4 bases, J lost 3 bases, and 6 bases lay in between. This CDR3 has 12 residues. CDR3 nucleotides: TGCGCCAGCAGTGGTAGTCACACTGAAGCTTTCTTT. Its translation is CASSGSHTEAFF.

This chain uses TRBV9 with TRBJ2-2; D not resolved. Trimming removed 0 bases at V and 4 bases at J, with 10 bases between. Germline assignment: CDR1 SGDLS and CDR2 YYNGEE. The CDR3 runs to 15 residues. For the CDR3, the DNA is TGTGCCAGCAGCGTAGATGTAGGTCCCACCGGGGAGCTGTTTTTT. Translation: CASSVDVGPTGELFF. Full variable domain (outside the CDR3, taken from reference TRBV9 and TRBJ2-2): DSGVTQTPKHLITATGQRVTLRCSPRSGDLSVYWYQQSLDQGLQFLIQYYNGEERAKGNILERFSAQQFPDLHSELNLSSLELGDSALYFCASSVDVGPTGELFFGEGSRLTVL.

This clonotype appeared a few times. A clone one base away is much larger, so this may be a read error. The chain links TRBV24-1 to TRBJ1-5; 7 nucleotides align to TRBD1. The end of the DNA aligns better with TRBJ2-3, so the J call may be wrong. Germline CDR1 is KGHDR and CDR2 is SFDVKD. The CDR3 runs to 16 residues. This CDR3 is CATSERQGNSNQPQYF. In DNA, the CDR3 is TGTGCCACCAGTGAAAGACAGGGAAATAGCAATCAGCCCCAGTATTTT.

There are many counts of this clonotype. The V gene is TRBV15, the J gene TRBJ2-7; maybe TRBD1 (5 bases). Germline CDR1 is LNHNV and CDR2 is YYDKDF (reference sequence). The CDR3 totals 17 residues. Between the trimmed V and J ends, which lost 0 bases and 3 bases, there was a span of 18 bases. The CDR3 DNA reads TGTGCCACCAGCAGAGACGAGACAGCGAACGTTTACTACGAGCAGTACTTC. Encoded protein: CATSRDETANVYYEQYF.

This clonotype was recorded many times. The CDR3 nucleotides are TGTGCCAGCAGAGAGGGGGCTAGCACAGATACGCAGTATTTT. Amino acid sequence: CASREGASTDTQYF. V is TRBV12-3 or TRBV12-4 and J is TRBJ2-3; 7 bases line up with TRBD1. The CDR3 is made up of 14 amino acids. The trim removed 6 bases at V and 0 bases at J, leaving 3 bases unmatched.

The table lists this clonotype with many counts. The CDR3 protein is CASSAGQPGPQPQHF. The CDR3 nucleotides read TGTGCCAGCAGTGCGGGGCAGCCCGGCCCTCAGCCCCAGCATTTT. J is TRBJ1-5 and V is TRBV12-3 or TRBV12-4; tentatively, D is TRBD1 (5 bases). The CDR3 sequence is 15 residues long. Trimming stripped 5 bases from V and 6 bases from J, with 17 bases between.

This clonotype has a count of ten or more. The chain couples TRBV28 to TRBJ2-6, with 8 bases lining up with TRBD1. Germline CDR1 reads MDHEN; CDR2 reads SYDVKM. Germline trimming cut 8 bases from V and 0 bases from J; bases unmatched to any gene: 9. CDR3 length: 17 amino acids. The CDR3 sequence is CASRSAGGPSGANVLTF. CDR3 coding DNA: TGTGCCAGCCGTTCGGCAGGGGGCCCCTCTGGGGCCAACGTCCTGACTTTC.

V usage is TRBV5-1 and J usage is TRBJ1-1, with 9 bases lining up with TRBD1. The germline V gene encodes CDR1 SGHRS and CDR2 YFSETQ. This CDR3 spans 16 amino acids. Losses at the gene ends were 1 base for V and 3 bases for J; bases not matched to a gene: 7. CDR3 DNA: TGCGCCAGCAGCTTGTCGGGGACAGGGAGGGACACTGAAGCTTTCTTT. It specifies CASSLSGTGRDTEAFF.

This clonotype was counted at least ten times. The chain joins TRBV7-9 to TRBJ2-5; 11 bases fit TRBD1. CDR1 is SEHNR and CDR2 is FQNEAQ in the germline V gene (reference sequence). V shed 1 base, J shed 7 bases, and the junction held 5 bases outside the gene matches. The CDR3 runs 15 residues. Written as DNA, the CDR3 is TGTGCCAGCAGCTTAGAACGGACAGGGGGCCTGACCCAGTACTTC. Translating gives CASSLERTGGLTQYF.

The V and J genes are TRBV4-1 and TRBJ1-6, with unresolved D. The length of the CDR3 is 12 residues. V was trimmed by 8 bases and J by 7 bases, leaving 9 bases between them. Germline lookup yields CDR1 MGHRA and CDR2 YSYEKL. The chain's CDR3 is CASSQLNSPLHF. The CDR3 DNA reads as TGCGCCAGCTCCCAGTTGAATTCACCCCTCCACTTT.

This clonotype was seen at least ten times. The rearrangement links TRBV11-1 to TRBJ2-5; 9 positions match TRBD1. With V trimmed by 5 bases and J by 4 bases, 5 bases remained unmatched. This CDR3 is 14 amino acids long. Per germline, CDR1 SGHAT and CDR2 FQDESV (reference sequence). The CDR3 protein is CASSKGQGTETQYF. CDR3 nucleotides: TGTGCCAGCAGCAAAGGACAGGGGACAGAGACCCAGTACTTC.

The chain combines TRBV5-6 with TRBJ1-2; D is perhaps TRBD1 (5 bases). In germline, CDR1 is SGHDT, CDR2 YYEEEE. The CDR3 has 12 amino acids. Trimming took off 4 bases at V and 8 bases at J, with 12 bases between the two ends. The CDR3 nucleotides are TGTGCCAGCAGCCGGGGGTCGGGCGGCTACACCTTC. Its translation: CASSRGSGGYTF. The full variable domain, in which reference TRBV5-6 and TRBJ1-2 provide the parts outside the CDR3, is DAGVTQSPTHLIKTRGQQVTLRCSPKSGHDTVSWYQQALGQGPQFIFQYYEEEERQRGNFPDRFSGHQFPNYSSELNVNALLLGDSALYLCASSRGSGGYTFGSGTRLTVV.

The table lists this clonotype with many counts. The chain recombines TRBV12-3 or TRBV12-4 with TRBJ2-3; possibly TRBD2 for D (5 bases). The CDR3 length is 11 residues. The V end lost 6 bases, the J end lost 8 bases, and 9 bases lay between the germline ends. CDR3 bases: TGTGCCAGCAGCCGTGAGGGTACGCAGTATTTT. Amino acid sequence: CASSREGTQYF.